This T cell receptor beta chain was recorded in a study of vaccination effects on CD4 cells after COVID-19. To note about this clone: The antigen remains unidentified.

The study's findings and limits: Long after vaccination, the clones induced by infection and by vaccine shrank markedly in size. Cross-reactivity with common cold coronaviruses was shown by only 1 of 255 vaccine-induced clones in healthy vaccinees.

V was shortened by 3 bases and J by 4 bases, with 12 bases between the two germline ends. The germline gives CDR1 SNHLY, CDR2 FYNNEI. CDR3 length: 14 residues. Clones were sequenced by immunoSEQ multiplex PCR, and TCRdb holds only the in-frame ones, with some missing. This sample has roughly 20,000 clones, with over 60% found just once. Viral peptide pools were used in the ViraFEST assay to expand antigen-specific CD4+ T cells, and sequencing came afterward. Following culture for approximately ten days, CD4+ T cells were isolated. BNT162b2 vaccine or mRNA-1273 vaccine was given to participants in two doses. Vaccinees lacked prior SARS-CoV-2 infection and tested negative for nucleocapsid antibodies. Wells of around 2.2 million PBMC each were grown with about 9.5 IU/ml IL-2 and about 9.7 ug/ml peptides.

The chain carries TRBV2 and TRBJ1-2, with a weak D call TRBD1 (5 bases). Sample: CD4+ T cells from PBMCs cultured with HCoV-NL63 spike peptides, taken after COVID-19 vaccination. This TCR was recovered from a human donor who received a COVID-19 vaccine. The DNA of the CDR3 is TGTGCCAGCAGTGATCCGCAGGGACTCTATGGCTACACCTTC. Amino acid sequence: CASSDPQGLYGYTF.